A single T cell receptor (beta chain) is shown here with its context. The sample holds a few counts of this clone. Its antigen remains undetermined. Per-base qualities were not stored, and no clone one base away is much larger. Libraries were prepared through the immunoSEQ multiplex PCR assay. DNA from the cultured, isolated CD4+ T cells was subjected to TCR beta CDR3 sequencing. The study's own analysis went as follows. Non-productive TCR sequences were removed, reads were trimmed to the CDR3 region, and CDR3s of at least 7 amino acids were retained. Antigen-specific clonotypes were identified with the MANAFEST web app by comparing expansion in peptide wells against reference cultures. To be called positive, a clone needed expansion at FDR<0.05 compared with the reference and with all other wells, an odds ratio greater than 5, and a frequency greater than 0.1% in two replicate wells. A clonotype was defined as cross-reactive if the clonotype was significantly expanded both in SARS-CoV-2 spike wells and in at least one common cold coronavirus spike condition. Using the stringdist R package, CDR3 similarity was measured by Levenshtein distance, and unrooted trees were constructed with ape in R 3.6.1. This is the immuneACCESS table as TCRdb keeps it, with only in-frame sequences that have V and J called. A part of the clones is gone; compared with another copy, unresolved V genes explain less than half, and the rest is unexplained. Clonal size and the V and J genes are those of that table, whereas D and trimming came from the DNA. Present in this sample are 78,000 or so clones, around 78% of which were seen just once. About 10% of the sample lies in the top ten.

In the ViraFEST assay, PBMC were stimulated with viral peptide pools, and antigen-specific CD4+ T cell clonotypes were then identified by expansion using TCR sequencing. After around 11 days of culture, CD4+ T cells were isolated with the EasySep CD4+ T cell isolation kit. Healthy vaccine recipients had no prior SARS-CoV-2 infection, confirmed by negative nucleocapsid antibodies before and after vaccination. Around 2 million PBMC per well were cultured in IMDM with 5% human AB serum, 7.5 to 10 IU/ml IL-2 and gentamicin, plus 10 ug/ml peptides. On days 3 and 7, half of the culture medium was replaced with fresh IL-2-containing medium. Each peptide stimulation condition was cultured in triplicate wells unless otherwise noted. PBMC were separated from whole blood using Ficoll-Paque Plus gradient centrifugation and were then either cryopreserved at -140C or used fresh. The overlapping peptide pools covered the spike proteins of SARS-CoV-2 as well as those of the common cold coronaviruses HCoV-NL63, HCoV-OC43 and HCoV-229E. The QIAamp micro DNA kit was used to extract genomic DNA from the cultured CD4+ T cells.

The sample belongs to a study of vaccination effects on CD4 cells after COVID-19 (dated by TCRdb to 2022 to 2024). About the study as a whole: Two doses of either the BNT162b2 or the mRNA-1273 mRNA SARS-CoV-2 vaccine were administered to participants. Altogether, some 11 COVID-19 convalescent patients and a handful of SARS-CoV-2-naive healthy vaccine recipients made up the full study. In the study, cultures from other donors were sequenced using the Oncomine TCR Beta short-read assay on an Illumina iSeq 100. SARS-CoV-2 spike-specific CD4+ TCR repertoires from before and after mRNA vaccination were compared in COVID-19 convalescent patients and in infection-naive vaccine recipients. What the research found in general, with its limitations: The study was limited by a small number of convalescent patients and lacked early post-infection timepoints. Clones induced by infection and clones induced by vaccination both contracted markedly at late timepoints after vaccination, which fits with T cell responses waning over time. In healthy vaccine recipients, vaccine-induced clones were almost all SARS-CoV-2 mono-reactive, with only 1 of 255 cross-reactive with common cold coronaviruses.

The junction carries 7 bases between V and J, which are trimmed by 0 bases and 4 bases respectively. The germline V gene provides CDR1 SGHRS and CDR2 YFSETQ. The CDR3 goes from the cysteine to the phenylalanine over 14 residues. Of all the DNA, just the CDR3 is kept, 42 bases in frame from base 1. This TCR was recovered from a human donor who received a COVID-19 vaccine. The rearranged chain carries TRBV5-1 and TRBJ2-2, with no confident D gene call. Specimen: CD4+ T cells from PBMCs cultured with SARS-CoV-2 spike peptides, collected before COVID-19 vaccination. This specimen's cell subset or site label, interpreted: SARS-CoV-2 spike overlapping peptide pool stimulation. The DNA sequence is given as TGCGCCAGCAGCTTGGAAGTCCCCACCGGGGAGCTGTTTTTT. The translation is CASSLEVPTGELFF.